What follows are 31 T cell receptor beta chains derived from one specimen sequenced in a study of T cell repertoires and Cas9 in healthy adults. Data came from immunoSEQ multiplex PCR; TCRdb stores just in-frame clones and leaves some out. Of roughly 23,000 clones listed, 75% to 95% are singletons. Sequencing used CD4+ effector T cells (CD127+, CD25-, CD137-, CD154-) from PBMCs; culture status not recorded. The receptor source for this set is a human donor in good health.

Only one count was recorded for this clone. CDR3 sequence: CASSRDSFYNEQFF. DNA of the CDR3: TGTGCCAGCAGCCGCGACTCGTTTTACAATGAGCAGTTCTTC. This chain uses TRBV14 with TRBJ2-1; no definite D call. CDR3 size: 14 residues. V lost 4 bases to trimming and J lost 4 bases, with 11 bases between them. Germline V gene data show CDR1 as SGHDN and CDR2 as FVKESK.

This chain links TRBV10-1 with TRBJ2-5; D gene uncertain. The DNA end is a closer match to TRBJ2-7, so the J assignment may be wrong. The CDR3 runs to 11 residues. Germline-derived CDR1 and CDR2 are WNHNN and SYGVQD (reference sequence). The CDR3 loop is CASSEEYEQYF. CDR3 in DNA: TGCGCCAGCAGTGAGGAATACGAGCAGTACTTC.

The chain recombines TRBV7-2 with TRBJ2-1; tentative D call: TRBD1 (6 bases). This CDR3 comprises 15 residues. The germline CDR1 and CDR2 sequences are SGHTA and FQGNSA. V was shortened by 0 bases and J by 4 bases, with 10 bases between the two germline ends. The chain's CDR3 is CASSLARGIYNEQFF. The CDR3 DNA reads TGTGCCAGCAGCTTAGCCAGGGGCATTTACAATGAGCAGTTCTTC.

The CDR3 DNA is TGCGCCAGCAGCCAAGCGGATACAGGGGGAGAGCAGTACTTC. This sequence encodes CASSQADTGGEQYF. The chain is built from TRBV4-1 and TRBJ2-7; TRBD1 agrees at 8 bases. Germline CDR1 reads MGHRA; CDR2 reads YSYEKL. This CDR3 has 14 amino acids. The J segment lost 7 bases and the V segment lost 1 base, leaving 6 bases of the junction unmatched.

The chain joins TRBV11-2 to TRBJ1-3, with D hard to call. This CDR3 is built from 15 residues. CDR1 is SGHAT, CDR2 FQNNGV, per germline. Trimming removed 6 bases from V and 0 bases from J, with 12 bases in between. The CDR3 spells CASRILASSGNTIYF. The DNA for the CDR3 is TGTGCCAGCAGAATTCTGGCGAGCTCTGGAAACACCATATATTTT.

This sequence joins TRBV28 and TRBJ2-7; 7 bases are a match to TRBD1. Germline assignment: CDR1 MDHEN and CDR2 SYDVKM. The CDR3 has 15 residues. V shed 7 bases, J shed 0 bases, and the junction held 9 bases outside the gene matches. CDR3 nucleotides: TGTGCCAGCACCCTACAGTGGGACAGCTCCTACGAGCAGTACTTC. As protein: CASTLQWDSSYEQYF.

The chain recombines TRBV28 with TRBJ1-1; 7 nucleotides agree with TRBD1. Germline CDR1 is MDHEN and CDR2 is SYDVKM. J lost 0 bases, V lost 7 bases, and 11 bases had no gene match. This CDR3 contains 16 residues. CDR3: CASIRRGGTLNTEAFF. As DNA, the CDR3 is TGTGCCAGCATCAGACGAGGGGGCACATTGAACACTGAAGCTTTCTTT.

V is TRBV5-4 and J is TRBJ1-2, with 8 bases that match TRBD1. The germline V gene encodes CDR1 SGHNT and CDR2 YYREEE (reference sequence). With V trimmed by 0 bases and J by 8 bases, 3 bases remained unmatched. This CDR3 has 13 residues. DNA for the CDR3: TGTGCCAGCAGCTTGGACAGGGGGAAGGGCTACACCTTC. Its protein is CASSLDRGKGYTF.

This sequence joins TRBV27 and TRBJ2-5; D is perhaps TRBD1 (6 bases). Trimming pared 5 bases from V and 4 bases from J, leaving 8 bases between. CDR3 length: 12 amino acids. CDR1 and CDR2 from the germline V gene are MNHEY and SMNVEV (reference sequence). CDR3 protein: CASSTQGETQYF. Here the CDR3 DNA reads TGTGCCAGCAGTACACAGGGAGAGACCCAGTACTTC.

This rearrangement joins TRBV21-1 to TRBJ2-4. TRBV21-1 is a pseudogene locus. The CDR3 totals 16 residues. Here the CDR3 reads CASSPVGRAGKNIQYF. The DNA for the CDR3 is TGTGCCAGCAGCCCGGTTGGCAGGGCGGGCAAAAACATTCAGTACTTC.

The chain recombines TRBV5-1 with TRBJ2-7, with D possibly TRBD2 on 5 matching bases. Trimming cost V 6 bases and J 2 bases, with 24 bases left between them. The CDR3 runs to 17 residues. The germline V gene encodes CDR1 SGHRS and CDR2 YFSETQ. In DNA, the CDR3 is TGCGCCAGCAAACCCGAACTATTCTCGGGGTTAACCTACGAGCAGTACTTC. Its translation is CASKPELFSGLTYEQYF.

V usage is TRBV23-1 and J usage is TRBJ2-2, with 9 positions matching TRBD1. TRBV23-1 has ORF status, its function being uncertain. J lost 4 bases, V lost 9 bases, and 6 bases had no gene match. The CDR3 has 14 amino acids. For the CDR3, the DNA is TGCGCCAGACGGGACAGGGAGATCACCGGGGAGCTGTTTTTT. Its protein product is CARRDREITGELFF.

The chain combines TRBV4-1 with TRBJ1-2; no firm D call. The CDR3 consists of 15 residues. The germline V gene has CDR1 MGHRA and CDR2 YSYEKL. Trimming shortened V by 5 bases and J by 5 bases, and 18 bases separated the two germline ends. The CDR3 region is CASSELPGGGYGYTF. The CDR3 region has the DNA TGCGCCAGCAGCGAATTGCCCGGAGGAGGATATGGCTACACCTTC.

This clone was counted a single time. The chain carries TRBV5-4 and TRBJ2-5; 12 bases fit TRBD2. The ends lost 0 bases at V and 1 base at J; junction bases unmatched: 1. CDR3 length: 16 residues. CDR1 SGHNT and CDR2 YYREEE come from the germline V gene (reference sequence). The chain's CDR3 is CASSLGTSGIQETQYF. CDR3 bases: TGTGCCAGCAGCTTGGGGACTAGCGGGATCCAAGAGACCCAGTACTTC.

The chain recombines TRBV12-5 with TRBJ2-1; 9 bases fit TRBD2. With V trimmed by 2 bases and J by 7 bases, 6 bases remained unmatched. Germline V gene sequence: CDR1 LGHNT, CDR2 FRNRAP. The CDR3 runs to 15 residues. The CDR3 loop reads CASGLRAGGRNEQFF. The CDR3 DNA reads TGTGCTAGTGGTTTGAGGGCGGGGGGGCGGAATGAGCAGTTCTTC.

This sequence joins TRBV19 and TRBJ1-5; 7 nucleotides match TRBD1. V lost 1 base, J lost 0 bases, and 6 bases stayed unmatched. CDR1 and CDR2 (germline): LNHDA, SQIVND (reference sequence). This CDR3 has 17 residues. This CDR3 reads CASSIAQGRYSNQPQHF. The CDR3 DNA reads as TGTGCCAGTAGTATAGCACAGGGGCGGTATAGCAATCAGCCCCAGCATTTT.

V and J are TRBV7-2 and TRBJ2-1, with D uncertain. Germline V CDR1 and CDR2: SGHTA, FQGNSA. This CDR3 comprises 14 residues. V was cut by 2 bases and J by 8 bases, with 13 bases left in between. CDR3 sequence (DNA): TGTGCCAGCAGCTTAATTCGCCAAAGGCATGAGCAGTTCTTC. Translation gives CASSLIRQRHEQFF.

This sequence joins TRBV5-1 and TRBJ1-1, with TRBD1 matching over 12 bases. The CDR3 is 15 residues long. The germline CDR1 and CDR2 sequences are SGHRS and YFSETQ. The J segment lost 5 bases and the V segment lost 4 bases, leaving 6 bases of the junction unmatched. CDR3 coding DNA: TGCGCCAGCAGCCTAGGGACAGGGGGCGGGACTGAAGCTTTCTTT. Translation gives CASSLGTGGGTEAFF.

The chain joins TRBV27 to TRBJ2-1; 15 bases align to TRBD2. V lost 5 bases, J lost 0 bases, and 11 bases stayed unmatched. This CDR3 has 20 amino acids. Germline V lookup: CDR1 MNHEY, CDR2 SMNVEV (reference sequence). The CDR3 here is CASSPSPGTSGRSSYNEQFF. DNA of the CDR3: TGTGCCAGCAGTCCAAGTCCCGGGACTAGCGGGAGGTCCTCCTACAATGAGCAGTTCTTC.

This clone was detected only once. The chain couples TRBV6-5 to TRBJ2-1; TRBD2 agrees at 7 bases. The CDR3 has 13 residues. Germline lookup yields CDR1 MNHEY and CDR2 SVGAGI. The ends lost 5 bases at V and 5 bases at J; junction bases unmatched: 3. The CDR3 coding sequence is TGTGCCAGCAGTCATACTAGCGACAATGAGCAGTTCTTC. Its translation: CASSHTSDNEQFF.

J is TRBJ2-5 and V is TRBV5-1; D may be TRBD1 (5 bases). This CDR3 has 16 residues. V was cut by 0 bases and J by 4 bases, with 16 bases left in between. Germline values: CDR1 SGHRS, CDR2 YFSETQ. In DNA, the CDR3 is TGCGCCAGCAGCTTGGGGACAAGGCGAGTGGGAGAGACCCAGTACTTC. It codes for CASSLGTRRVGETQYF.

J is TRBJ1-1 and V is TRBV5-4; TRBD1 matches at 8 bases. This CDR3 is built from 14 residues. V dropped 4 bases and J dropped 3; count of bases not matched to a gene: 5. Germline V gene lookup returns CDR1 SGHNT and CDR2 YYREEE (reference sequence). CDR3 sequence: CASSHTGGDTEAFF. CDR3 bases: TGTGCCAGCAGCCACACAGGGGGGGACACTGAAGCTTTCTTT. Complete variable domain (other parts from reference TRBV5-4 and TRBJ1-1): ETGVTQSPTHLIKTRGQQVTLRCSSQSGHNTVSWYQQALGQGPQFIFQYYREEENGRGNFPPRFSGLQFPNYSSELNVNALELDDSALYLCASSHTGGDTEAFFGQGTRLTVV.

This clone was seen only once. J is TRBJ2-2 and V is TRBV5-1; D unclear. The CDR3 length is 15 residues. Germline assignment: CDR1 SGHRS and CDR2 YFSETQ. Trimming shortened V by 0 bases and J by 4 bases, and 10 bases separated the two germline ends. The CDR3 protein is CASSLAPGTTGELFF. As DNA, the CDR3 is TGCGCCAGCAGCTTGGCCCCGGGCACCACCGGGGAGCTGTTTTTT.

This chain links TRBV4-1 with TRBJ1-1; a weak D match, TRBD1 (5 bases). Trimming shortened V by 1 base and J by 8 bases, and 14 bases separated the two germline ends. CDR1 MGHRA and CDR2 YSYEKL come from the germline V gene. The CDR3 loop spans 14 amino acids. The DNA for the CDR3 is TGCGCCAGCAGCCAAGTGGGAGTTGGGGCAGAAGCTTTCTTT. It is translated as CASSQVGVGAEAFF.

This clone was counted a few times. The chain couples TRBV7-9 to TRBJ1-4, with TRBD1 identical over 8 bases. The J segment lost 7 bases and the V segment lost 4 bases, leaving 5 bases of the junction unmatched. Germline loops: CDR1 SEHNR, CDR2 FQNEAQ (reference sequence). The CDR3 length is 14 residues. DNA of the CDR3: TGTGCCAGCAGCTCCAGGGGGCTGAGTGAAAAACTGTTTTTT. Amino acid sequence: CASSSRGLSEKLFF. The variable domain in full, completed from reference TRBV7-9 and TRBJ1-4, reads DTGVSQNPRHKITKRGQNVTFRCDPISEHNRLYWYRQTLGQGPEFLTYFQNEAQLEKSRLLSDRFSAERPKGSFSTLEIQRTEQGDSAMYLCASSSRGLSEKLFFGSGTQLSVL.

The CDR3 bases are TGTGCCAGCGGGCGGGGGAATAATTCACCCCTCCACTTT. It is translated as CASGRGNNSPLHF. The rearrangement links TRBV9 to TRBJ1-6; possible D gene TRBD1, 5 bases. Germline V gives CDR1 SGDLS, CDR2 YYNGEE. V was cut by 7 bases and J by 5 bases, with 10 bases left in between. The length of the CDR3 is 13 residues. Together with reference TRBV9 and TRBJ1-6, the CDR3 gives the full variable domain: DSGVTQTPKHLITATGQRVTLRCSPRSGDLSVYWYQQSLDQGLQFLIQYYNGEERAKGNILERFSAQQFPDLHSELNLSSLELGDSALYFCASGRGNNSPLHFGNGTRLTVT.

This clone was seen more than once but under ten times. The chain carries TRBV19 and TRBJ2-4; the D is unclear. The V end was cut by 3 bases, the J end by 8 bases, with 11 bases between. The CDR3 spans 13 residues. CDR1 and CDR2 from the germline V gene are LNHDA and SQIVND (reference sequence). This CDR3 reads CASSMAGADIQYF. The CDR3 region has the DNA TGTGCCAGTAGTATGGCAGGTGCTGACATTCAGTACTTC.

The V gene is TRBV2, the J gene TRBJ2-3; the D call may be TRBD1 or TRBD2 (5 bases each). The V gene lost 6 bases and the J gene lost 4 bases, with 20 bases spanning the gap. From germline, CDR1 is SNHLY and CDR2 FYNNEI. The CDR3 totals 16 residues. The CDR3 region is CASRSRDPRRSDTQYF. CDR3 nucleotides: TGTGCCAGCAGAAGCCGGGACCCCAGGAGGTCAGATACGCAGTATTTT.

The chain employs TRBV5-6 and TRBJ1-1; TRBD1 matches 10 bases. The junction had 9 bases not matched to a gene; V was cut back by 6 bases and J by 4 bases. The CDR3 covers 15 residues. Germline CDR1 reads SGHDT; CDR2 reads YYEEEE. CDR3 bases: TGTGCCAGCACCACTAGAGGACAGGGGGGCACTGAAGCTTTCTTT. Amino acid sequence: CASTTRGQGGTEAFF.

The chain combines TRBV7-2 with TRBJ2-3; weak D call: TRBD1 (6 bases). From germline, CDR1 is SGHTA and CDR2 FQGNSA. The CDR3 sequence is 16 residues long. V lost 1 base and J 2 bases, leaving 13 bases between the germline ends. Here the CDR3 DNA reads TGTGCCAGCAGCTTAGGCTGGACAGAGAACACAGATACGCAGTATTTT. Translated, it gives CASSLGWTENTDTQYF.

The V and J genes are TRBV18 and TRBJ2-1; D not certain. The V gene's germline CDR1 is KGHSH and CDR2 LQKENI. CDR3 size: 13 residues. Trimming pared 6 bases from V and 4 bases from J, leaving 10 bases between. This CDR3 reads CASSRTEYNEQFF. The CDR3, as DNA: TGTGCCAGCTCTCGGACGGAGTACAATGAGCAGTTCTTC.